This TCR beta chain was sequenced during a study of graft-versus-host responses after intestinal transplantation. Looking at the study overall: Isolated intestinal, liver-intestinal, or multivisceral transplants had been given to the recipients. Tacrolimus plus steroids were given to all recipients for about 3 years, preceded by anti-thymocyte globulin induction. Study-level findings and limits: The study associated peak circulating GvH clone levels with early post-transplant HvG declines. GvH clones turned up in recipient marrow; some had shown up first in ileum or blood.

Turning to this clone: Antigen specificity is unknown.

The V and J ends lost 6 bases and 0 bases, in that order; junction bases with no gene match: 7. CDR3 size: 16 residues. CDR1 SNHLY and CDR2 FYNNEI come from the germline V gene. Profiled with immunoSEQ multiplex PCR; TCRdb holds only in-frame clones, not every one. The profile shows about 110,000 clones, approximately 90% of them singletons. The sequencing used unstimulated CD4+ T cells sorted from spleen or lymph node cells, collected before transplant. The chain uses TRBV2 and TRBJ2-3; 9 nucleotides match TRBD1. The clonotype comes from a human donor who was the organ donor for an intestinal transplant. CDR3 sequence reads: CASRDRGTTSTDTQYF. In DNA, the CDR3 is TGTGCCAGCAGAGACAGGGGGACCACTAGCACAGATACGCAGTATTTT.